The 21 T cell receptor beta chains presented below share a single source sample, sequenced in a study of breast tumors, draining lymph nodes, adjacent tissues. TCRdb redid the calling of the multiplex PCR reads with MiXCR, one entry per CDR3 protein. The table includes tens of thousands of distinct CDR3 sequences, roughly 23% detected once. The material sequenced was breast tumor tissue. The receptor set was obtained from a female donor with breast cancer. Some clones in this sample may be carry-over from other donors' samples.

This clonotype has a count of ten or more. The V and J genes are TRBV9 and TRBJ2-7, with 10 bases fitting TRBD1. CDR1 SGDLS and CDR2 YYNGEE come from the germline V gene. The junction had 8 bases not matched to a gene; V was cut back by 4 bases and J by 4 bases. The CDR3 runs to 15 residues. The DNA for the CDR3 is TGTGCCAGCAGCCCATACCGGGACAGGGGTTACGAGCAGTACTTC. Translating gives CASSPYRDRGYEQYF.

The J gene is TRBJ2-7, the V gene TRBV9; D call uncertain. Trimming cost V 4 bases and J 6 bases, with 20 bases left between them. The CDR3 is 15 residues long. Germline assignment: CDR1 SGDLS and CDR2 YYNGEE. CDR3 protein: CASSQRAAGSGEQYF. The DNA for the CDR3 is TGTGCCAGCAGCCAACGAGCTGCTGGCAGTGGCGAGCAGTACTTC.

This clonotype was found many times. This sequence joins TRBV6-1 and TRBJ2-3, with D unresolved. Germline CDR1 reads MNHNS; CDR2 reads SASEGT. The CDR3 has 14 residues. Between the trimmed V and J ends, which lost 2 bases and 0 bases, there was a span of 6 bases. The CDR3, as DNA: TGTGCCAGCAGTGAAAAGCAGAGCACAGATACGCAGTATTTT. Translated: CASSEKQSTDTQYF.

This clonotype was picked up a small number of times. The V and J genes are TRBV20-1 and TRBJ2-1; D is possibly TRBD2 (6 bases). V was shortened by 7 bases and J by 3 bases, with 22 bases between the two germline ends. CDR3 length equals 16 residues. In germline, CDR1 is DFQATT, CDR2 SNEGSKA (reference sequence). The CDR3 coding sequence is TGCAGTGTCCCGCGACCCCTAGCGCTAGGCTACAATGAGCAGTTCTTC. This gives the protein CSVPRPLALGYNEQFF.

This clonotype has a count of ten or more. The junction and the germline gene differ at one end; a read error may be behind it. The V and J genes are TRBV7-3 and TRBJ2-7, with 9 bases identical to TRBD2. The germline CDR1 and CDR2 sequences are SGHTA and FQGTGA. The CDR3 length is 15 residues. The CDR3 reads CASSITSGPSYEQYF. CDR3 nucleotide sequence: TGTGCCAGCAGCATAACTAGCGGGCCTTCCTACGAGCAGTACTTC.

This chain links TRBV10-1 with TRBJ2-1; D is perhaps TRBD1 or TRBD2 (6 bases each). V lost 4 bases and J 10 bases, leaving 17 bases between the germline ends. The V gene's germline CDR1 is WNHNN and CDR2 SYGVQD (reference sequence). This CDR3 comprises 14 residues. CDR3 nucleotide sequence: TGCGCCAGCAGTGCCTCTAGGGGGGCTGAGGAGCAGTTCTTC. It specifies CASSASRGAEEQFF.

This clonotype occurred a few times. The V call is TRBV6-2 or TRBV6-3, the J call TRBJ2-1, with 7 bases lining up with TRBD1. The J segment lost 0 bases and the V segment lost 7 bases, leaving 9 bases of the junction unmatched. CDR3 length: 16 amino acids. Looked up from germline, CDR1 is MNHEY and CDR2 is SVGEGT. The CDR3 spells CASNKQGRGSYNEQFF. DNA for the CDR3: TGTGCCAGCAATAAACAGGGGAGAGGCTCCTACAATGAGCAGTTCTTC.

This clonotype was recorded at least ten times. V usage is TRBV7-9 and J usage is TRBJ2-7; TRBD1 might be the D (6 bases). Germline-derived CDR1 and CDR2 are SEHNR and FQNEAQ (reference sequence). Between the trimmed V and J ends, which lost 1 base and 3 bases, there was a span of 10 bases. This CDR3 has 14 residues. The CDR3 DNA follows: TGTGCCAGCAGCTTAGTAGGGGACAACTACGAGCAGTACTTC. It codes for CASSLVGDNYEQYF.

Comment on this clonotype: It may be a read error: a sequence one base away is much more abundant. The chain employs TRBV2 and TRBJ2-5, with no clear D. This CDR3 contains 13 residues. Trimming took 5 bases from V and 3 from J, leaving 10 bases between them. The germline V gene has CDR1 SNHLY and CDR2 FYNNEI. CDR3 amino acids: CASSWITEETQYF. CDR3 nucleotide sequence: TGTGCCAGCAGTTGGATAACCGAAGAGACCCAGTACTTC.

This clonotype was found many times. An end of the junction differs from the germline gene, which may be a read error. The chain carries TRBV29-1 and TRBJ2-3, with 9 bases aligning to TRBD1. This CDR3 has 13 amino acids. Germline CDR1 is SQVTM and CDR2 is ANQGSEA. The CDR3 sequence: CSVEGGTGSYLDF. CDR3 coding DNA: TGCAGCGTTGAAGGTGGGACAGGGAGTTATTTAGATTTT.

In the case of this clonotype: This sequence may be a read error, since a much larger clone differs from it by one base. The V and J genes are TRBV6-1 and TRBJ2-1, with D possibly TRBD2 on 5 matching bases. There are 12 residues in the CDR3. Germline lookup yields CDR1 MNHNS and CDR2 SASEGT. The CDR3 nucleotides read TGTGCCAGCAGACCTGGAGGCAATGAGCAGTCCTTC. Protein product: CASRPGGNEQSF.

This clonotype occurred many times. The CDR3 loop is CASSQDLWTVNSPLHF. In DNA form, the CDR3 reads TGTGCCAGCAGCCAAGATTTGTGGACGGTGAATTCACCCCTCCACTTT. The chain has TRBV3-1 and TRBJ1-6; no reliable D call. The CDR3 runs 16 residues. Trimming took 0 bases from V and 7 from J, leaving 13 bases between them. Germline CDR1 and CDR2: LGHDT and YNNKEL (reference sequence).

Ten or more counts support this clonotype. The chain recombines TRBV6-1 with TRBJ2-2; D tentatively fits TRBD1 or TRBD2 (5 bases each). V shed 6 bases and J shed 6 bases, with 17 bases lying between them. The CDR3 extends over 15 amino acids. Per the germline V gene, CDR1 is MNHNS and CDR2 is SASEGT. The CDR3 is CASRFGATGSGELFF. The CDR3 DNA reads TGTGCCAGCAGGTTCGGGGCCACGGGGTCCGGGGAGCTGTTTTTT.

This clonotype was counted at least ten times. V is TRBV10-3 and J is TRBJ1-2, with 9 bases aligning to TRBD1. The CDR3 is 14 amino acids. V dropped 6 bases and J dropped 1; count of bases not matched to a gene: 3. CDR1 and CDR2 (germline): ENHRY, SYGVKD. CDR3 DNA sequence: TGTGCCATCAGGGGACAGGGAAGTAACTATGGCTACACCTTC. The encoded protein is CAIRGQGSNYGYTF.

A note on this clonotype: A much more abundant neighbour one base away suggests this may be a read error. V gene TRBV30 combines with J gene TRBJ2-1; D is possibly TRBD2 (5 bases). This CDR3 comprises 15 residues. Germline CDR1 is GTSNPN and CDR2 is SVGIG (reference sequence). The germline V and J ends were trimmed by 4 bases and 4 bases, with 17 bases remaining between them. In nucleotides, the CDR3 is TGTGCCTGGACCCCCGGGGAAAAGCGGTACAATGAGCAGTTCTTC. Protein: CAWTPGEKRYNEQFF. The full variable domain, with the rest looked up from reference TRBV30 and TRBJ2-1, is SQTIHQWPATLVQPVGSPLSLECTVEGTSNPNLYWYRQAAGRGLQLLFYSVGIGQISSEVPQNLSASRPQDRQFILSSKKLLLSDSGFYLCAWTPGEKRYNEQFFGPGTRLTVL.

This clonotype was recorded many times. The chain couples TRBV25-1 to TRBJ2-1; D call uncertain. Per germline, CDR1 MGHDK and CDR2 SYGVNS. This CDR3 region has 15 residues. Trimming removed 3 bases at V and 2 bases at J, with 11 bases between. The CDR3 nucleotides read TGTGCCAGCAGTGATTCCTGGGCGGCCTACAATGAGCAGTTCTTC. It translates to CASSDSWAAYNEQFF.

This clonotype was counted at least ten times. The chain joins TRBV12-3 or TRBV12-4 to TRBJ2-1, with D perhaps given as TRBD1 or TRBD2 (7 bases each). V was cut by 5 bases and J by 4 bases, with 18 bases left in between. The CDR3 extends over 16 amino acids. The CDR3 region has the DNA TGTGCCAGCAGTGGAGCCAGGGGGGGGAGATACAATGAGCAGTTCTTC. Amino acid sequence: CASSGARGGRYNEQFF.

A few counts support this clonotype. The rearrangement uses TRBV4-1 and TRBJ2-7; the D gene is possibly TRBD2 (5 bases). V was shortened by 0 bases and J by 6 bases, with 6 bases between the two germline ends. The CDR3 loop spans 12 amino acids. Germline V gene data show CDR1 as MGHRA and CDR2 as YSYEKL. CDR3 sequence reads: CASSQEGGEQYF. The CDR3 DNA follows: TGCGCCAGCAGCCAAGAAGGAGGCGAGCAGTACTTC.

The sample holds many counts of this clonotype. The chain couples TRBV2 to TRBJ2-1, with 7 bases matching TRBD1. Germline V gene data show CDR1 as SNHLY and CDR2 as FYNNEI. The CDR3 contains 14 residues. The J segment lost 3 bases and the V segment lost 6 bases, leaving 5 bases of the junction unmatched. The DNA for the CDR3 is TGTGCCAGCAGGACAGGGCGGGTCTACAATGAGCAGTTCTTC. Residues: CASRTGRVYNEQFF.

At least ten counts were recorded for this clonotype. The genes are TRBV7-9 and TRBJ2-1; TRBD2 matches at 11 bases. With V trimmed by 5 bases and J by 5 bases, 8 bases remained unmatched. The CDR3 sequence is 16 residues long. Germline lookup yields CDR1 SEHNR and CDR2 FQNEAQ (reference sequence). CDR3 nucleotides: TGTGCCAGCAGCCGTGTACTGACTAGCGGGGACAATGAGCAGTTCTTC. It translates to CASSRVLTSGDNEQFF.

This clonotype is deemed medium-sized (0.01 to 0.1%). In DNA form, the CDR3 reads TGTGCCAGCAGCCAAGCTGGCAGAAGGGACTATGGCTACACCTTC. Translated, it gives CASSQAGRRDYGYTF. V usage is TRBV3-1 and J usage is TRBJ1-2; D not resolved. Trimming stripped 1 base from V and 3 bases from J, with 12 bases between. This CDR3 has 15 amino acids. CDR1 is LGHDT, CDR2 YNNKEL, per germline (reference sequence).